A selection of T cell receptor beta chains follows, all from one sample in a study of T-cell memory formation after mild COVID-19. TCRdb ran MiXCR on the 5' RACE reads and lists one entry per CDR3 protein. Among approximately 300,000 distinct CDR3 sequences, more than 15% were seen once, and the ten largest hold roughly 20%. The sequencing sample was made of PBMCs or a T cell subset sorted from them (not recorded which). All receptors come from a man in his late teens or twenties who had mild COVID-19 (a few samples of this study predate the infection). Cell type and time point are not known. Each CDR3 is given with its conserved first and last residue. Fields, in order: V gene, clone size, D gene, J gene, CDR3 protein, CDR3 DNA. D genes are given only for firm matches. Where a row states a size, it is once, few, many or the class of an expanded clone; other rows omit it.

v_call: TRBV20-1; clone_size: .; d_call: .; j_call: TRBJ2-7; cdr3_aa: CSARSPAASYEQYF; cdr3_nt: TGCAGTGCTAGAAGTCCCGCCGCCTCCTACGAGCAGTACTTC
v_call: TRBV18; clone_size: few; d_call: TRBD2; j_call: TRBJ2-7; cdr3_aa: CASSLTSGAYEQYF; cdr3_nt: TGTGCCAGCTCACTTACTAGCGGGGCCTACGAGCAGTACTTC
v_call: TRBV6-2/TRBV6-3; clone_size: .; d_call: TRBD1; j_call: TRBJ1-5; cdr3_aa: CASSDRGGLDQPQHF; cdr3_nt: TGTGCCAGCAGCGACAGGGGAGGATTGGATCAGCCCCAGCATTTT
v_call: TRBV7-6; clone_size: .; d_call: .; j_call: TRBJ2-5; cdr3_aa: CASSLEGSSAPTQYF; cdr3_nt: TGTGCCAGCAGCTTAGAGGGGTCCTCGGCCCCGACCCAGTACTTC
v_call: TRBV5-1; clone_size: few; d_call: .; j_call: TRBJ1-4; cdr3_aa: CASRPWPSNEKLFF; cdr3_nt: TGCGCCAGCAGACCCTGGCCGTCTAATGAAAAACTGTTTTTT
v_call: TRBV28; clone_size: .; d_call: TRBD1; j_call: TRBJ1-2; cdr3_aa: CASSLDRGGQQNYGYTF; cdr3_nt: TGTGCCAGCAGTTTGGATCGGGGGGGACAGCAGAACTATGGCTACACCTTC
v_call: TRBV6-6; clone_size: .; d_call: .; j_call: TRBJ2-2; cdr3_aa: CASSYLGTGELFF; cdr3_nt: TGTGCCAGCAGTTACCTGGGGACCGGGGAGCTGTTTTTT
v_call: TRBV11-2; clone_size: few; d_call: .; j_call: TRBJ2-1; cdr3_aa: CASSYRVFDNEQFF; cdr3_nt: TGTGCCAGCAGCTACAGGGTTTTTGATAATGAGCAGTTCTTC
v_call: TRBV11-2; clone_size: many; d_call: TRBD2; j_call: TRBJ2-3; cdr3_aa: CASSLLGGAADTQYF; cdr3_nt: TGTGCCAGCAGCTTACTCGGGGGGGCGGCAGATACGCAGTATTTT
v_call: TRBV5-1; clone_size: few; d_call: .; j_call: TRBJ2-5; cdr3_aa: CASRARDQETQYF; cdr3_nt: TGCGCCAGCAGGGCCAGGGACCAAGAGACCCAGTACTTC
v_call: TRBV7-2; clone_size: few; d_call: .; j_call: TRBJ2-4; cdr3_aa: CASSLDEAIAKNIQYF; cdr3_nt: TGTGCCAGCAGCTTAGATGAGGCCATAGCCAAAAACATTCAGTACTTC
v_call: TRBV4-1; clone_size: .; d_call: .; j_call: TRBJ1-5; cdr3_aa: CASSQGAIGGYQPQHF; cdr3_nt: TGCGCCAGCAGCCAAGGCGCCATAGGGGGGTATCAGCCCCAGCATTTT
v_call: TRBV20-1; clone_size: few; d_call: .; j_call: TRBJ2-1; cdr3_aa: CSARGSLGYNEQFF; cdr3_nt: TGCAGTGCTAGAGGTAGTTTGGGCTACAATGAGCAGTTCTTC
v_call: TRBV4-3; clone_size: once; d_call: .; j_call: TRBJ2-5; cdr3_aa: CASSQERAGSSETQYF; cdr3_nt: TGCGCCAGCAGCCAAGAGAGGGCGGGGAGTTCAGAGACCCAGTACTTC
v_call: TRBV4-3; clone_size: few; d_call: .; j_call: TRBJ1-5; cdr3_aa: CASSQDTIQPQHF; cdr3_nt: TGCGCCAGCAGCCAAGATACCATACAGCCCCAGCATTTT
v_call: TRBV5-1; clone_size: many; d_call: .; j_call: TRBJ2-1; cdr3_aa: CASSLLESSYNEQFF; cdr3_nt: TGCGCCAGCAGCTTGCTTGAGTCGAGCTACAATGAGCAGTTCTTC
v_call: TRBV11-2; clone_size: .; d_call: TRBD2; j_call: TRBJ2-3; cdr3_aa: CASSLGKRGTDTQYF; cdr3_nt: TGTGCCAGCAGCTTAGGGAAGCGGGGAACAGATACGCAGTATTTT
v_call: TRBV9; clone_size: .; d_call: .; j_call: TRBJ2-1; cdr3_aa: CASSVGRGLSNEQFF; cdr3_nt: TGTGCCAGCAGCGTAGGCAGGGGCCTCTCCAATGAGCAGTTCTTC
v_call: TRBV5-5; clone_size: few; d_call: TRBD2; j_call: TRBJ2-7; cdr3_aa: CASSMGAGGIYEQYF; cdr3_nt: TGTGCCAGCAGCATGGGAGCGGGGGGTATCTACGAGCAGTACTTC
v_call: TRBV20-1; clone_size: .; d_call: .; j_call: TRBJ1-1; cdr3_aa: CSARASTGTEAFF; cdr3_nt: TGCAGTGCTAGAGCGTCCACCGGCACTGAAGCTTTCTTT
v_call: TRBV7-9; clone_size: .; d_call: .; j_call: TRBJ2-5; cdr3_aa: CASSLGRGRQETQYF; cdr3_nt: TGTGCCAGCAGCTTAGGGAGGGGTAGACAAGAGACCCAGTACTTC
v_call: TRBV5-1; clone_size: .; d_call: .; j_call: TRBJ2-2; cdr3_aa: CASSLVQAGELFF; cdr3_nt: TGCGCCAGCAGCTTGGTACAGGCCGGGGAGCTGTTTTTT
v_call: TRBV7-2; clone_size: .; d_call: TRBD2; j_call: TRBJ2-3; cdr3_aa: CAIASGGSTDTQYF; cdr3_nt: TGTGCTATAGCCAGCGGGGGGAGCACAGATACGCAGTATTTT
v_call: TRBV6-2/TRBV6-3; clone_size: few; d_call: .; j_call: TRBJ1-4; cdr3_aa: CASSPDGANEKLFF; cdr3_nt: TGTGCCAGCAGTCCGGACGGAGCTAATGAAAAACTGTTTTTT
v_call: TRBV12-3/TRBV12-4; clone_size: .; d_call: .; j_call: TRBJ2-1; cdr3_aa: CASTYDSRDNNEQFF; cdr3_nt: TGTGCCAGCACCTATGATAGTCGAGACAACAATGAGCAGTTCTTC
v_call: TRBV6-5; clone_size: .; d_call: TRBD2; j_call: TRBJ2-5; cdr3_aa: CASRYPPRLAEETQYF; cdr3_nt: TGTGCCAGCAGGTACCCCCCCAGACTAGCGGAAGAGACCCAGTACTTC
v_call: TRBV7-6; clone_size: few; d_call: .; j_call: TRBJ1-2; cdr3_aa: CASSLEAITGVYGYTF; cdr3_nt: TGTGCCAGCAGCTTGGAGGCCATTACCGGGGTCTATGGCTACACCTTC
v_call: TRBV5-6; clone_size: .; d_call: TRBD2; j_call: TRBJ2-3; cdr3_aa: CASSPRFSGGPDTQYF; cdr3_nt: TGTGCCAGCAGCCCCCGGTTTAGCGGGGGGCCAGATACGCAGTATTTT
v_call: TRBV5-6; clone_size: .; d_call: TRBD1; j_call: TRBJ2-6; cdr3_aa: CASSIDGQGRAGANVLTF; cdr3_nt: TGTGCCAGCAGCATCGATGGACAGGGGAGGGCTGGGGCCAACGTCCTGACTTTC
v_call: TRBV6-5; clone_size: .; d_call: .; j_call: TRBJ1-2; cdr3_aa: CASSYSQGYYGYTF; cdr3_nt: TGTGCCAGCAGTTACTCTCAGGGATACTATGGCTACACCTTC
v_call: TRBV4-3; clone_size: few; d_call: TRBD1; j_call: TRBJ2-1; cdr3_aa: CASSQGQGKWKMDEQFF; cdr3_nt: TGCGCCAGCAGCCAAGGACAGGGGAAGTGGAAGATGGATGAGCAGTTCTTC
v_call: TRBV29-1; clone_size: few; d_call: TRBD1; j_call: TRBJ2-7; cdr3_aa: CSVEDPDRGSYEQYF; cdr3_nt: TGCAGCGTTGAAGACCCGGACAGGGGTTCCTACGAGCAGTACTTC
v_call: TRBV29-1; clone_size: .; d_call: TRBD1; j_call: TRBJ2-2; cdr3_aa: CSVHVPGQGAVGELFF; cdr3_nt: TGCAGCGTTCACGTACCGGGACAGGGGGCGGTAGGGGAGCTGTTTTTT
v_call: TRBV9; clone_size: few; d_call: .; j_call: TRBJ2-2; cdr3_aa: CASSVFWNTGELFF; cdr3_nt: TGTGCCAGCAGCGTATTCTGGAACACCGGGGAGCTGTTTTTT
v_call: TRBV6-5; clone_size: .; d_call: .; j_call: TRBJ2-3; cdr3_aa: CASSYSNRGTDTQYF; cdr3_nt: TGTGCCAGCAGTTACTCGAATCGGGGCACAGATACGCAGTATTTT
v_call: TRBV11-2; clone_size: few; d_call: TRBD1; j_call: TRBJ2-7; cdr3_aa: CASSFGQGSSYEQYF; cdr3_nt: TGTGCCAGCAGCTTCGGACAGGGGAGCTCCTACGAGCAGTACTTC
v_call: TRBV12-3/TRBV12-4; clone_size: many; d_call: .; j_call: TRBJ1-1; cdr3_aa: CASSLRAEEAFF; cdr3_nt: TGTGCCAGCAGTTTACGAGCAGAAGAAGCTTTCTTT
v_call: TRBV20-1; clone_size: few; d_call: TRBD2; j_call: TRBJ2-3; cdr3_aa: CSAQRGASTDTQYF; cdr3_nt: TGCAGTGCGCAGCGGGGGGCTAGCACAGATACGCAGTATTTT
v_call: TRBV4-1; clone_size: .; d_call: .; j_call: TRBJ2-7; cdr3_aa: CASSQTKNEQYF; cdr3_nt: TGCGCCAGCAGCCAAACTAAGAACGAGCAGTACTTC
v_call: TRBV20-1; clone_size: many; d_call: .; j_call: TRBJ1-5; cdr3_aa: CSASPGTFNQPQHF; cdr3_nt: TGCAGTGCTAGTCCGGGGACGTTCAATCAGCCCCAGCATTTT
v_call: TRBV5-1; clone_size: few; d_call: TRBD2; j_call: TRBJ2-3; cdr3_aa: CASSLQAGGLGTQYF; cdr3_nt: TGCGCCAGCAGCTTGCAAGCGGGGGGCCTCGGTACGCAGTATTTT
v_call: TRBV6-5; clone_size: few; d_call: .; j_call: TRBJ1-6; cdr3_aa: CASRERESSYNSPLHF; cdr3_nt: TGTGCCAGCAGAGAACGGGAGAGCTCCTATAATTCACCCCTCCACTTT
v_call: TRBV6-5; clone_size: few; d_call: .; j_call: TRBJ2-3; cdr3_aa: CASTVDTSSTDTQYF; cdr3_nt: TGTGCCAGCACCGTGGACACCTCTTCCACAGATACGCAGTATTTT